The following is a T cell receptor beta chain sequence with its context. The V end lost 5 bases, the J end lost 0 bases, and 10 bases lay between the germline ends. The CDR3 runs 14 residues. The germline V gene has CDR1 SGHVS and CDR2 FQNEAQ. This entry belongs to a study of blood T cell repertoires in COVID-19. Libraries were prepared by immunoSEQ multiplex PCR; TCRdb keeps only in-frame clonotypes and omits some of them. The sample holds about 480,000 clones, roughly 91% seen once. The receptor comes from a woman between 45 and 60 years old with COVID-19, enrolled during active disease. This chain joins TRBV7-8 and TRBJ1-1; D is unclear. Source material: peripheral blood. The CDR3 loop is CASSTSRMNTEAFF. The CDR3 coding sequence is TGTGCCAGCAGCACGAGCCGTATGAACACTGAAGCTTTCTTT.